This T cell receptor (beta chain) stems from a study of CD8+CD57+ T cells in acquired aplastic anemia (dated by TCRdb to between 2017 and 2018). Some background on the complete study: DNA extracted from sorted CD4+ and CD8+ cells had a mean of about 3 ug, with a range of about 0.2 to 30 ug. CD8+CD57+ expansion was defined as a frequency above the mean frequency observed in healthy subjects.

Comments on this clonotype: The specificity of this receptor is unknown. One base away there is no much larger clone; base qualities are not given.

Patients chosen for sequencing had shown expansion of CD8+CD57+ cells by flow cytometry. Every patient had severe acquired aplastic anemia, diagnosed using the International Study of Aplastic Anemia and Agranulocytosis and Camitta criteria. At the time blood was sampled, none of the patients had received any therapy. The study deep-sequenced TCR repertoires of sorted CD4+ and CD8+ blood T cells from severe aplastic anemia patients and healthy subjects. In the USA, patient enrollment took place under clinicaltrials.gov protocols 00001620, 01623167, 00001397, 00071045, 00081523 and 00961064. Ficoll-Paque density gradient centrifugation was used to isolate peripheral blood mononuclear cells. Before DNA extraction, CD4+ and CD8+ T cells were sorted with FACS or magnetic beads. Profiling of TCR beta VDJ combinations and CDR3 sequences used genomic DNA as the template. An Illumina HiSeq 2000 was used for TCR repertoire sequencing. Concerning the study's data processing: Repertoires were assessed using TRBV/TRBJ rearrangement plots, CDR3 size and DJ length profiles, and Simpson's diversity index. The immunodominant clone was defined as the most abundant DNA sequence in deep sequencing data. CDR3 amino acid sequences were checked for sharing across subjects and were also compared against the VDJdb database and published repertoires. The public reads were run again by TCRdb, first through fastp at Q25 and then through MiXCR, and only productive beta chains were kept. CDR3 protein duplicates are merged, each entry listing the most common genes and DNA. The V and J calls here are based on TCRdb, not the publication. The sample table records about 40,000 distinct CDR3 sequences; approximately 63% of these occur just once. The ten largest account for roughly 65% of the sample.

The germline V gene (reference sequence) provides CDR1 SEHNR and CDR2 FQNEAQ. The CDR3 numbers 15 residues from cysteine through phenylalanine. Only the CDR3 DNA is retained, 45 bases long and in frame from the first base. Trimming removed 5 bases from V and 5 bases from J, leaving 16 bases between the germline ends. Paper-wide results and their limitations: Patients and healthy controls showed no significant difference in CD8+ Simpson's diversity (P=0.060). Although under 35 CD8+ CDR3 sequences were shared by patients and controls, these sequences appeared highly expressed in patients and within the immunodominant clones of patients.

The sample taken for sequencing was sorted CD4+, CD8+, or CD8+CD57+ T cells (not recorded which) from PBMCs. The rearrangement combines TRBV7-9 with TRBJ1-3, and the D gene may be TRBD1, 6 bases matching. The sequence was collected from a human donor with aplastic anemia. The bases read TGTGCCAGCAGCCAAGACGGGGGCTCCAGAAACACCATATATTTT. The resulting protein is CASSQDGGSRNTIYF.